Following are 28 T cell receptor beta chains from one sample sequenced in a study of blood T cell repertoires in COVID-19. Method: immunoSEQ multiplex PCR; TCRdb's copy keeps in-frame clones and lacks some. The repertoire has 250,000 to 300,000 clones, under 90% of them found once; the top ten carry roughly 11%. Sequencing was performed on peripheral blood. These receptor sequences come from a woman aged 25-40 years with COVID-19, enrolled during active disease.

The sample holds one count of this clone. The rearrangement uses TRBV10-2 and TRBJ2-2; D is perhaps TRBD2 (7 bases). Trimming shortened V by 0 bases and J by 4 bases, and 12 bases separated the two germline ends. The CDR3 runs 16 residues. From germline, CDR1 is WSHSY and CDR2 SAAADI. The CDR3 DNA reads as TGCGCCAGCAGTGAGTCGATTAGGGGGGGCACCGGGGAGCTGTTTTTT. It codes for CASSESIRGGTGELFF.

The rearrangement links TRBV11-2 to TRBJ1-2; the D gene is possibly TRBD1 (6 bases). The V end was cut by 5 bases, the J end by 13 bases, with 14 bases between. Germline CDR1 SGHAT, CDR2 FQNNGV. This CDR3 region has 11 residues. The CDR3 protein is CASSHGGPSTF. The CDR3 nucleotides are TGTGCCAGCAGCCACGGGGGGCCTAGCACCTTC.

The gene calls are TRBV30 and TRBJ1-2; D is undetermined. Trimming cost V 3 bases and J 8 bases, with 16 bases left between them. Germline V lookup: CDR1 GTSNPN, CDR2 SVGIG (reference sequence). The CDR3 totals 13 residues. CDR3 nucleotide sequence: TGTGCCTGGAGCAATAGGCGAGGGTTCGGCTACACCTTC. Translating gives CAWSNRRGFGYTF.

For the CDR3, the DNA is TGTGCCAGCAGCTGGAAGGGGGCGTACCTCCACTTT. Protein: CASSWKGAYLHF. J is TRBJ1-6 and V is TRBV7-9; 7 bases align to TRBD1. Germline CDR1 reads SEHNR; CDR2 reads FQNEAQ (reference sequence). Trimming cost V 4 bases and J 15 bases; bases outside gene matches: 6. The CDR3 sequence is 12 residues long.

The chain recombines TRBV5-4 with TRBJ1-1; D remains ambiguous. V lost 0 bases to trimming and J lost 1 base, with 7 bases between them. Germline V lookup: CDR1 SGHNT, CDR2 YYREEE (reference sequence). The CDR3 totals 14 residues. As DNA, the CDR3 is TGTGCCAGCAGCTTGGATTTAGCGAACACTGAAGCTTTCTTT. This gives the protein CASSLDLANTEAFF.

The V and J genes are TRBV5-1 and TRBJ1-1; D might be TRBD1 (6 bases). V lost 2 bases and J 3 bases, leaving 17 bases between the germline ends. In germline, CDR1 is SGHRS, CDR2 YFSETQ. The CDR3 has 16 amino acids. CDR3 nucleotides: TGCGCCAGCAGCTTAGGATTGGGGGCCGAGGACACTGAAGCTTTCTTT. Protein sequence: CASSLGLGAEDTEAFF.

The V call is TRBV5-1, the J call TRBJ2-2; D possibly corresponds to TRBD1 (5 bases). The CDR3 has 12 amino acids. CDR1 and CDR2 from the germline V gene are SGHRS and YFSETQ. V was cut by 7 bases and J by 8 bases, with 12 bases left in between. CDR3 nucleotide sequence: TGCGCCAGCTCGCAGGGCCAGGGGGAGCTGTTTTTT. This gives the protein CASSQGQGELFF.

This chain uses TRBV5-1 with TRBJ2-3; D is unresolved. The CDR3 runs 14 residues. V was trimmed by 0 bases and J by 3 bases, leaving 8 bases between them. Germline CDR1 reads SGHRS; CDR2 reads YFSETQ. The CDR3 nucleotides are TGCGCCAGCAGCTTGGATGGTAGTACAGATACGCAGTATTTT. It codes for CASSLDGSTDTQYF.

The rearrangement joins TRBV18 to TRBJ2-1; 10 nucleotides agree with TRBD2. V lost 4 bases, J lost 4 bases, and 4 bases stayed unmatched. Germline CDR1 reads KGHSH; CDR2 reads LQKENI. This CDR3 comprises 15 residues. The CDR3 sequence is CASSQSGGAYNEQFF. CDR3 in DNA: TGTGCCAGCTCACAAAGCGGGGGGGCTTACAATGAGCAGTTCTTC.

V is TRBV27 and J is TRBJ1-5; TRBD1 matches 8 bases. The CDR3 is 15 residues long. The V gene end was trimmed by 8 bases and the J gene end by 2 bases; junction bases not matched to a gene: 8. From germline, CDR1 is MNHEY and CDR2 SMNVEV (reference sequence). CDR3 bases: TGTGCCAGCCAGAGACAGGGGAGAGGCAATCAGCCCCAGCATTTT. It encodes CASQRQGRGNQPQHF.

CDR3 coding DNA: TGTGCCAGCAGTGCGGGGCTTGCCGGGGAGCTGTTTTTT. Residues: CASSAGLAGELFF. J is TRBJ2-2 and V is TRBV9, with a possible D match to TRBD2 (6 bases). The length of the CDR3 is 13 residues. The V end was cut by 5 bases, the J end by 6 bases, with 11 bases between. CDR1 is SGDLS and CDR2 is YYNGEE in the germline V gene.

The V and J genes are TRBV10-3 and TRBJ1-2; a weak D match, TRBD1 (5 bases). This CDR3 region has 14 residues. V dropped 7 bases and J dropped 0 bases, with 12 bases sitting between them. Germline V gene lookup returns CDR1 ENHRY and CDR2 SYGVKD. The CDR3 nucleotides are TGTGCCATCAAGGGGTTCCAATCTAACTATGGCTACACCTTC. Translated, it gives CAIKGFQSNYGYTF.

V is TRBV6-5 and J is TRBJ2-2, with D unresolved. This CDR3 spans 13 amino acids. Trimming left V 5 bases short and J 4 bases short, with 8 bases between. Germline V gene sequence: CDR1 MNHEY, CDR2 SVGAGI. For the CDR3, the DNA is TGTGCCAGCAGTAAGCAGGCCACCGGGGAGCTGTTTTTT. Amino acid sequence: CASSKQATGELFF.

The chain carries TRBV7-9 and TRBJ1-5; 7 bases map to TRBD1. Germline trimming cut 5 bases from V and 4 bases from J; bases unmatched to any gene: 5. Germline V gene sequence: CDR1 SEHNR, CDR2 FQNEAQ (reference sequence). The CDR3 sequence is 14 residues long. CDR3: CASSHSGGNQPQHF. CDR3 DNA: TGTGCCAGCAGCCATTCAGGGGGTAATCAGCCCCAGCATTTT. Based on the CDR3 plus reference TRBV7-9 and TRBJ1-5, the full variable domain is DTGVSQNPRHKITKRGQNVTFRCDPISEHNRLYWYRQTLGQGPEFLTYFQNEAQLEKSRLLSDRFSAERPKGSFSTLEIQRTEQGDSAMYLCASSHSGGNQPQHFGDGTRLSIL.

The V call is TRBV19, the J call TRBJ2-3; D possibly corresponds to TRBD2 (5 bases). This CDR3 has 13 residues. CDR1 and CDR2 from the germline V gene are LNHDA and SQIVND (reference sequence). Trimming took 8 bases from V and 4 from J, leaving 13 bases between them. CDR3 sequence reads: CASGTTAADTQYF. The CDR3 nucleotides are TGTGCCAGTGGTACCACAGCGGCAGATACGCAGTATTTT.

The chain combines TRBV6-5 with TRBJ1-2; TRBD1 agrees at 9 bases. Germline values: CDR1 MNHEY, CDR2 SVGAGI. This CDR3 has 13 amino acids. J gave up 6 bases and V 6 bases, and 5 bases lay outside the gene matches. CDR3 nucleotide sequence: TGTGCCAGCAGCGCCACAGGGGGCCATGGCTACACCTTC. Translated, it gives CASSATGGHGYTF.

This chain uses TRBV12-3 or TRBV12-4 with TRBJ2-1, with TRBD1 as a possible D gene (6 bases). V lost 5 bases, J lost 16 bases, and 15 bases lay in between. There are 11 residues in the CDR3. CDR3 amino acids: CASSGTPGEFF. The CDR3, as DNA: TGTGCCAGCAGTGGCACCCCAGGGGAATTCTTC.

The rearrangement joins TRBV4-1 to TRBJ1-2, with a weak D call TRBD1 (6 bases). V lost 3 bases, J lost 2 bases, and 13 bases lay in between. Germline values: CDR1 MGHRA, CDR2 YSYEKL. The CDR3 runs to 15 residues. The CDR3 bases are TGCGCCAGCAGCCAGGTAGACAGGATAAACTATGGCTACACCTTC. Protein sequence: CASSQVDRINYGYTF.

The chain uses TRBV4-1 and TRBJ2-4, with 9 bases matching TRBD2. The CDR3 extends over 14 amino acids. J gave up 8 bases and V 4 bases, and 6 bases lay outside the gene matches. CDR1 MGHRA and CDR2 YSYEKL come from the germline V gene. The CDR3 spells CASSPSGGIDIQYF. CDR3 nucleotide sequence: TGCGCCAGCAGCCCCAGCGGGGGGATTGACATTCAGTACTTC.

The chain is built from TRBV20-1 and TRBJ2-3; TRBD1 agrees at 10 bases. This CDR3 spans 15 amino acids. Germline-derived CDR1 and CDR2 are DFQATT and SNEGSKA (reference sequence). The J segment lost 5 bases and the V segment lost 3 bases, leaving 8 bases of the junction unmatched. The CDR3 spells CSASTGQGTGDTQYF. The CDR3 DNA reads TGCAGTGCTAGTACGGGACAGGGGACAGGAGATACGCAGTATTTT.

The chain employs TRBV7-2 and TRBJ2-2, with D possibly TRBD1 on 5 matching bases. The CDR3 extends over 15 amino acids. CDR1 SGHTA and CDR2 FQGNSA come from the germline V gene. The V end was cut by 0 bases, the J end by 4 bases, with 9 bases between. CDR3 nucleotides: TGTGCCAGCAGCTTAGCGTGGGGCGGCACCGGGGAGCTGTTTTTT. It translates to CASSLAWGGTGELFF.

V usage is TRBV2 and J usage is TRBJ1-5, with D tentatively TRBD1 (5 bases). The CDR3 extends over 12 amino acids. The V gene lost 3 bases and the J gene lost 11 bases, with 11 bases spanning the gap. CDR1 SNHLY and CDR2 FYNNEI come from the germline V gene. As DNA, the CDR3 is TGTGCCAGCAGTGAGGGGGGAGGGGCCCAGCATTTT. Translated, it gives CASSEGGGAQHF.

The rearrangement links TRBV7-8 to TRBJ1-1; D remains ambiguous. CDR1 SGHVS and CDR2 FQNEAQ come from the germline V gene. This CDR3 spans 13 amino acids. The V end lost 4 bases, the J end lost 1 base, and 7 bases lay between the germline ends. The CDR3 loop is CASSSFRNTEAFF. The CDR3, as DNA: TGTGCCAGCAGCTCCTTCAGGAACACTGAAGCTTTCTTT.

J is TRBJ2-5 and V is TRBV28; 8 positions match TRBD2. The CDR3 extends over 14 amino acids. From germline, CDR1 is MDHEN and CDR2 SYDVKM. Trimming at V came to 5 bases and at J to 4 bases, leaving 6 bases not matched to a gene. The CDR3 coding sequence is TGTGCCAGCAGTATTCTGGCGGGGGGAGAGACCCAGTACTTC. Encoded protein: CASSILAGGETQYF.

The V call is TRBV6-5, the J call TRBJ2-5, with D unresolved. V lost 0 bases and J lost 5, with 10 bases in between. The CDR3 is 14 amino acids. The germline CDR1 and CDR2 sequences are MNHEY and SVGAGI. CDR3 protein: CASSYSGAPETQYF. CDR3 bases: TGTGCCAGCAGTTACTCTGGAGCCCCGGAGACCCAGTACTTC.

V gene TRBV12-1 combines with J gene TRBJ2-6; the D call of TRBD1 is as the table states it, not checked on the DNA. TRBV12-1 is assigned pseudogene status. This CDR3 is 17 amino acids long. The CDR3 is CASSFGDSPSGANVLTF. In nucleotides, the CDR3 is TGTGCCAGCAGCTTTGGGGACAGTCCCTCTGGGGCCAACGTCCTGACTTTC.

The V gene is TRBV4-1, the J gene TRBJ1-2, with 8 nucleotides matching TRBD1. J gave up 8 bases and V 2 bases, and 7 bases lay outside the gene matches. Germline CDR1 and CDR2: MGHRA and YSYEKL. The CDR3 extends over 14 amino acids. CDR3 residues: CASSQPGQAGGYTF. CDR3 DNA sequence: TGCGCCAGCAGCCAACCGGGACAGGCGGGGGGCTACACCTTC.

The rearrangement uses TRBV20-1 and TRBJ2-1; D gene unclear. The CDR3 sequence is 11 residues long. Germline CDR1 is DFQATT and CDR2 is SNEGSKA (reference sequence). V lost 6 bases, J lost 5 bases, and 8 bases lay in between. CDR3 region: CSAGSNNEQFF. The CDR3 bases are TGCAGTGCCGGGTCAAACAATGAGCAGTTCTTC.